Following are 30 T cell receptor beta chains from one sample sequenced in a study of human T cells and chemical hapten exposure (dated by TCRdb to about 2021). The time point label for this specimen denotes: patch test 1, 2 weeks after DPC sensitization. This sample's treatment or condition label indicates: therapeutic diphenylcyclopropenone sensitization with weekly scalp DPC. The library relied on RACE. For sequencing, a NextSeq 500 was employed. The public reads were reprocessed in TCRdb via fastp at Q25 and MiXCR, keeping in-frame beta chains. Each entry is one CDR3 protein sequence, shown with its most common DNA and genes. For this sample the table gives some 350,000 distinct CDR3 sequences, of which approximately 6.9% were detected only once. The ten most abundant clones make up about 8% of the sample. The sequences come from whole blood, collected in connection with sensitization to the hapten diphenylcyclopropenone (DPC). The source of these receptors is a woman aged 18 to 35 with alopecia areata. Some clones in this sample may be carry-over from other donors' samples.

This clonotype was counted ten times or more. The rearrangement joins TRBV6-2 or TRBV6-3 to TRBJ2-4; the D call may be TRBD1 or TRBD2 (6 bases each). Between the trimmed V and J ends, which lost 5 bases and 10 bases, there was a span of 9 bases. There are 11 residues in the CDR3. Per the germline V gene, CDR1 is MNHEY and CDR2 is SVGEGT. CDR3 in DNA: TGTGCCAGCAGTGGGGGGACAATTCAGTACTTC. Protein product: CASSGGTIQYF.

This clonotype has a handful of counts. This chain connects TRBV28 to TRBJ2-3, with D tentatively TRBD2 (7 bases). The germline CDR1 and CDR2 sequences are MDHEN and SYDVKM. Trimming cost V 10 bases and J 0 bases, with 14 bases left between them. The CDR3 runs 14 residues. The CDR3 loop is CATFSGGSTDTQYF. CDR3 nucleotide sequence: TGTGCCACATTTTCGGGGGGCAGCACAGATACGCAGTATTTT.

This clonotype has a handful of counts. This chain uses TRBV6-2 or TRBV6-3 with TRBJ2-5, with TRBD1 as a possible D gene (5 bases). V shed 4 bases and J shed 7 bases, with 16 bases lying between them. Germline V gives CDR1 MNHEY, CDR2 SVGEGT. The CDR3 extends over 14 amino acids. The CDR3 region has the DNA TGTGCCAGCAGTTTCTCGACAGACGTAGGGACCCAGTACTTC. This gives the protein CASSFSTDVGTQYF.

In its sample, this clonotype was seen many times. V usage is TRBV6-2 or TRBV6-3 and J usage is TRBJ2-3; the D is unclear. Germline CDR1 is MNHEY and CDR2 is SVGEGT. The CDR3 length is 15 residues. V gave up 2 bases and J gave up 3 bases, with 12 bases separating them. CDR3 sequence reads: CASSYTLGPTDTQYF. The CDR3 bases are TGTGCCAGCAGTTACACTTTGGGCCCTACAGATACGCAGTATTTT.

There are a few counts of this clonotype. CDR3: CASREQGIEQYF. CDR3 sequence (DNA): TGTGCCAGCAGGGAACAGGGAATCGAGCAGTACTTC. V usage is TRBV2 and J usage is TRBJ2-7; the D gene is possibly TRBD1 (6 bases). V dropped 6 bases and J dropped 6 bases, with 12 bases sitting between them. The CDR3 has 12 residues. Germline CDR1 SNHLY, CDR2 FYNNEI.

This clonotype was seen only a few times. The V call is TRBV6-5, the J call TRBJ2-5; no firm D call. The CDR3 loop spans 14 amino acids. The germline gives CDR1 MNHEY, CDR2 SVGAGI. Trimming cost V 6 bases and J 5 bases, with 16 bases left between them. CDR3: CASRPGSPWETQYF. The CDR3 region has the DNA TGTGCCAGCAGGCCCGGGTCTCCCTGGGAGACCCAGTACTTC.

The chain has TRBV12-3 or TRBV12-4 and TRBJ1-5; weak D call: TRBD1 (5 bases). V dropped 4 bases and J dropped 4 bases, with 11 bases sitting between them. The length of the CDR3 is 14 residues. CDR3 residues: CASSSRTPNQPQHF. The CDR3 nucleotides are TGTGCCAGCAGTTCCCGGACACCAAATCAGCCCCAGCATTTT.

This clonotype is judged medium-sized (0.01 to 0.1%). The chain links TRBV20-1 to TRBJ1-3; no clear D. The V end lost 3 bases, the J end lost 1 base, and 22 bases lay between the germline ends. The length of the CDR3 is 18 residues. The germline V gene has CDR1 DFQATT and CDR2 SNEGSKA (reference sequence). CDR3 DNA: TGCAGTGCTAGGTTCCCAGAAATCCCTTCGTCTTCTGGAAACACCATATATTTT. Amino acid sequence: CSARFPEIPSSSGNTIYF.

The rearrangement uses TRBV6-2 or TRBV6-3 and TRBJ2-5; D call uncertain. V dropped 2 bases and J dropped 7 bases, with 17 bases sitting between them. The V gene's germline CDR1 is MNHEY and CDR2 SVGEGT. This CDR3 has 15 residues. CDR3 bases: TGTGCCAGCAGTTACCTGAGAACAACCGGCGGGACCCAGTACTTC. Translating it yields CASSYLRTTGGTQYF.

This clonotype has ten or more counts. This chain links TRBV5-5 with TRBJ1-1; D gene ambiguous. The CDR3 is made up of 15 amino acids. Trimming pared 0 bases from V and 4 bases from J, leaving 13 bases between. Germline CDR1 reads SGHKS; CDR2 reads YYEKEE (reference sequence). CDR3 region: CASSLDGRQATEAFF. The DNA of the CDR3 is TGTGCCAGCAGCTTGGACGGCAGGCAGGCCACTGAAGCTTTCTTT.

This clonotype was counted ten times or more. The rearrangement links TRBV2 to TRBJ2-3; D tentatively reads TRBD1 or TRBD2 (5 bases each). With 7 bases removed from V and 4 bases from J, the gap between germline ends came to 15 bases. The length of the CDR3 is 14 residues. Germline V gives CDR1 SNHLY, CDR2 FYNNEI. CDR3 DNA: TGTGCCAGCAAGCCGGGACGGCGGGCAGATACGCAGTATTTT. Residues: CASKPGRRADTQYF.

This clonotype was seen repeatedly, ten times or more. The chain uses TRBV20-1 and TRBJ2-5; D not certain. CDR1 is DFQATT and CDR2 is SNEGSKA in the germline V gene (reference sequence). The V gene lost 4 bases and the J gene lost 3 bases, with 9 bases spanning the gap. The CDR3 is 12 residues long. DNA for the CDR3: TGCAGTGCTACTGGGCCGGAAGAGACCCAGTACTTC. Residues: CSATGPEETQYF.

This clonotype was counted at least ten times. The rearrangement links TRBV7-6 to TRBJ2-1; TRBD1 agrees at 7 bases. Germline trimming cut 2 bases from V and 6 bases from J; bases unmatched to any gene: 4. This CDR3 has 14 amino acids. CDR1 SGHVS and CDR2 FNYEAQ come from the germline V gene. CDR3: CASSLTTGVNEQFF. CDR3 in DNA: TGTGCCAGCAGCTTAACCACAGGGGTCAATGAGCAGTTCTTC.

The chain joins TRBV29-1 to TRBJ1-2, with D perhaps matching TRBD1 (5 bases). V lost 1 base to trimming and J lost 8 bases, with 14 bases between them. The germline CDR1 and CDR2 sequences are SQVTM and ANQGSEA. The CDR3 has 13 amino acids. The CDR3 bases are TGCAGCGTTGAAGGGATCAGGGCCGGGGGCTACACCTTC. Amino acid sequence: CSVEGIRAGGYTF.

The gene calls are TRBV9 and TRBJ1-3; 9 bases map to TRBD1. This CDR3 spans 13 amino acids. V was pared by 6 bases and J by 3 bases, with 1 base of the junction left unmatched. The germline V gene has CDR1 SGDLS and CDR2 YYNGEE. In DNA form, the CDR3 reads TGTGCCAGCAACAGGGGGCATGGAAACACCATATATTTT. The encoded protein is CASNRGHGNTIYF.

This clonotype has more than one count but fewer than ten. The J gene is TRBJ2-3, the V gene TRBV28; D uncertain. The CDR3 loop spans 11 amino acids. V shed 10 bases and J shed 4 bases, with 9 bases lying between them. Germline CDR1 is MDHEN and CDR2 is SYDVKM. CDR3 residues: CATGSADTQYF. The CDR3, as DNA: TGTGCCACCGGGTCCGCAGATACGCAGTATTTT.

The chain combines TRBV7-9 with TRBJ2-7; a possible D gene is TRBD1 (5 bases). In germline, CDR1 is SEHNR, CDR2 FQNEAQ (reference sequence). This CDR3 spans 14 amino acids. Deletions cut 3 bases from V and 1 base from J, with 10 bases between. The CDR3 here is CASSFLQGSYEQYF. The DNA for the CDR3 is TGTGCCAGCAGCTTCCTCCAGGGATCCTACGAGCAGTACTTC.

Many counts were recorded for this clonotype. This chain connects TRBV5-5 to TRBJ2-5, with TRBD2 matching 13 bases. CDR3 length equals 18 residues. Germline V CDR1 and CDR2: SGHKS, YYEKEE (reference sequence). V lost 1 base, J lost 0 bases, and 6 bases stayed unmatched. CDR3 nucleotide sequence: TGTGCCAGCAGCTTGCAGACTAGCGGGGGGCGGTACCAAGAGACCCAGTACTTC. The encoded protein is CASSLQTSGGRYQETQYF. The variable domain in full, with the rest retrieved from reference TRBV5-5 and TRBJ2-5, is DAGVTQSPTHLIKTRGQQVTLRCSPISGHKSVSWYQQVLGQGPQFIFQYYEKEERGRGNFPDRFSARQFPNYSSELNVNALLLGDSALYLCASSLQTSGGRYQETQYFGPGTRLLVL.

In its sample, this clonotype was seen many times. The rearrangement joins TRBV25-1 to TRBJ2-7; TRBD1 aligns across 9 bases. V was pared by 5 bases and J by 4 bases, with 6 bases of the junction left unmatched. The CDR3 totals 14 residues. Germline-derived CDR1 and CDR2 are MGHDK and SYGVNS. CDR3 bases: TGTGCCAGCAGTTCCAAGGGACAGGGATACGAGCAGTACTTC. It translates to CASSSKGQGYEQYF.

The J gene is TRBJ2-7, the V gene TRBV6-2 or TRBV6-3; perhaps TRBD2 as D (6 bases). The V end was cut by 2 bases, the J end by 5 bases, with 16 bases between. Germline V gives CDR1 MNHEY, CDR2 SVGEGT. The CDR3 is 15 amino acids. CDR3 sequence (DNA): TGTGCCAGCAGTTACCGCCGGCGGGGTAACGACGAGCAGTACTTC. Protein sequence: CASSYRRRGNDEQYF.

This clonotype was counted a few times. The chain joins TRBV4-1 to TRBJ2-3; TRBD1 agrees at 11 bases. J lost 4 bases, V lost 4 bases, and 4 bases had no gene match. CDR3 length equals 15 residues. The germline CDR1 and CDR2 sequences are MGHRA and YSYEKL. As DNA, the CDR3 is TGCGCCAGCAGCCTATGGGACAGGGGGTCAGATACGCAGTATTTT. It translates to CASSLWDRGSDTQYF.

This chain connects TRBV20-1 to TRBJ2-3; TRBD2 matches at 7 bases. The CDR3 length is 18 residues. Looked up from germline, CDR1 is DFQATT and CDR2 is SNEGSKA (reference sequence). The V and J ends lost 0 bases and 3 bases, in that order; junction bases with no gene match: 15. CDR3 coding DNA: TGCAGTGCTAGAGATCCCGCGGGGGTGAGCTGGGATACAGATACGCAGTATTTT. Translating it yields CSARDPAGVSWDTDTQYF.

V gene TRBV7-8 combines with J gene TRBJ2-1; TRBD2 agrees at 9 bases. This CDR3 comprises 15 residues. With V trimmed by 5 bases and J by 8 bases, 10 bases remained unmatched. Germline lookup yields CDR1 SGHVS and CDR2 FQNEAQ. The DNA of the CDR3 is TGTGCCAGCAGCACTCTAGCGGGGAGGAGGGATGAGCAGTTCTTC. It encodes CASSTLAGRRDEQFF.

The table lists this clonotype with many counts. Here the CDR3 reads CASSPIHAAAGGGGNIQYF. In DNA form, the CDR3 reads TGTGCCAGCAGTCCGATTCACGCCGCCGCAGGGGGCGGAGGAAACATTCAGTACTTC. This chain joins TRBV27 and TRBJ2-4, with 8 positions matching TRBD1. CDR1 MNHEY and CDR2 SMNVEV come from the germline V gene (reference sequence). The junction had 21 bases not matched to a gene; V was cut back by 5 bases and J by 6 bases. The CDR3 is made up of 19 amino acids.

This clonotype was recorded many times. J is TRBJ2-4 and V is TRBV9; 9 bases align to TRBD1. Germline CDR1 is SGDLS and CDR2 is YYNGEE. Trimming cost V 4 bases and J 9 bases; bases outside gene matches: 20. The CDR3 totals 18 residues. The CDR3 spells CASSTRELPGTGQGIQYF. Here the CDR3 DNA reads TGTGCCAGCAGCACTAGAGAACTCCCCGGGACAGGGCAGGGCATTCAGTACTTC.

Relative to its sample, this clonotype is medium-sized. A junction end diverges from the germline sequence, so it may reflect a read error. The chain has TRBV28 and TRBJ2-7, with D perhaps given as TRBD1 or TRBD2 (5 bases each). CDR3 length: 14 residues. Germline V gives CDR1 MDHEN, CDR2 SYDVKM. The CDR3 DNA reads TGTGCCAGCAGTGCCCCGGGACCCTCCTCCGAGCAGTACTTC. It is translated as CASSAPGPSSEQYF.

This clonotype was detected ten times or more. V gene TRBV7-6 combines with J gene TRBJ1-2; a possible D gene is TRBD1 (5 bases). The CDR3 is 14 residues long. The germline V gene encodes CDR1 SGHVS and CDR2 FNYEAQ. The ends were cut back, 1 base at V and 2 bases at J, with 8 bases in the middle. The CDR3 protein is CASSLVAGNYGYTF. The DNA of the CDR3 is TGTGCCAGCAGCTTAGTTGCAGGGAACTATGGCTACACCTTC. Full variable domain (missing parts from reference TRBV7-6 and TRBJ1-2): GAGVSQSPRYKVTKRGQDVALRCDPISGHVSLYWYRQALGQGPEFLTYFNYEAQQDKSGLPNDRFSAERPEGSISTLTIQRTEQRDSAMYRCASSLVAGNYGYTFGSGTRLTVV.

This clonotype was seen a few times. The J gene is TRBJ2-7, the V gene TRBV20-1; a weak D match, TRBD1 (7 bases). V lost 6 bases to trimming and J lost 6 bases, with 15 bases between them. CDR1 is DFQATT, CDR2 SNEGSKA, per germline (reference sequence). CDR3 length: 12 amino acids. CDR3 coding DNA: TGCAGTGCCCAGGCAGGGGGGATCGAGCAGTACTTC. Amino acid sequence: CSAQAGGIEQYF.

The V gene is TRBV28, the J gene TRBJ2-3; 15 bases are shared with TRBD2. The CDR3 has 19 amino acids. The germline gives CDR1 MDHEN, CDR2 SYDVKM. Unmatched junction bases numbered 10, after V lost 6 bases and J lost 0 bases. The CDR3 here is CASSTGTSGGTDSTDTQYF. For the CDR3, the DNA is TGTGCCAGCAGCACTGGGACTAGCGGGGGGACTGATAGCACAGATACGCAGTATTTT. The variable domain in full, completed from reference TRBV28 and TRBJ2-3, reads DVKVTQSSRYLVKRTGEKVFLECVQDMDHENMFWYRQDPGLGLRLIYFSYDVKMKEKGDIPEGYSVSREKKERFSLILESASTNQTSMYLCASSTGTSGGTDSTDTQYFGPGTRLTVL.

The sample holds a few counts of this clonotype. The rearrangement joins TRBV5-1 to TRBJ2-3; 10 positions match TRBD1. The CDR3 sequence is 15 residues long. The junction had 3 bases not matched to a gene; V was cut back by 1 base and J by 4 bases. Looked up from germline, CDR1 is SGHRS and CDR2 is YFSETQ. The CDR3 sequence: CASSLLGQGPDTQYF. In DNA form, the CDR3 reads TGCGCCAGCAGCTTGTTGGGACAGGGGCCAGATACGCAGTATTTT.